The T cell receptor (beta chain) described here comes from a study of blood T cell repertoires in COVID-19 (dated by TCRdb to the early 2020s). About the study as a whole: Samples from collaborators originated in the United States, Italy and Spain and spanned both the acute and convalescent phases of COVID-19. The prospective study material was composed of cDNA or gDNA derived from T cells, B-cell-depleted T cells, or PBMCs. Subjects who had been exposed to COVID-19, were actively infected with it, or had recovered from it provided the deeply sampled blood TCRbeta repertoires that made up the dataset. The repertoires were released in a freely available public database meant as a resource for research on the immune response to SARS-CoV-2. Samples were obtained from the ongoing ImmuneRACE study (first 160 participants) and from about 1,300 subjects provided by 6 global collaborators. A de-identified subject ID, COVID-19 status, age in years and sex were almost always included in the sample metadata. HLA class I and class II types, where available, came from metadata supplied by the sample provider rather than from assay-based typing. Beyond this particular receptor, the publication reports: How much clinical and demographic metadata was included differed by source and by participant, and the metadata was provided uncurated.

The CDR3 measures 15 amino acids from cysteine to phenylalanine. Of the read, only the CDR3 DNA is kept; its 45 bases are in frame from base 1. CDR1 SGHNT and CDR2 YYREEE are derived from the germline V gene (reference sequence). At the junction V is shortened by 0 bases and J by 3 bases; bases outside the gene matches: 2. TCRbeta CDR3 regions were amplified from genomic DNA by means of the immunoSEQ Assay, a bias-controlled multiplex PCR. The authors processed their data as follows. The number of nucleated cells in each sample was estimated by amplification of reference gene primers within the assay. To quantify the absolute abundance of each unique TCRbeta CDR3 rearrangement, sequence reads were collapsed and filtered. Productive Simpson clonality was computed per sample as the square root of Simpson's diversity index over productive rearrangements. TCRdb carries this immuneACCESS record with in-frame sequences only. Its versions omit some clonotypes, under half of them owing to an unresolved V gene in the studies checked, with the rest unexplained. V and J calls and clone size are given by that table; D and trimming were obtained from the DNA. The sample profile shows about 50,000 clones; approximately 89% of them were found once. Around 6% of the sample goes to the ten largest clones.

Collaborating institutions collected whole blood in K2EDTA tubes following their own protocols. For TCRbeta analysis, collaborators shipped samples as frozen whole blood, isolated PBMCs, or DNA extracted from either of those sample types. As for this clone: The antigen it recognizes is unknown. Base qualities are missing; no much larger clone stands one base away.

This sequence uses TRBV5-4 and TRBJ2-3; 9 of the junction bases match TRBD2. This TCR came from a man in his 60s with acute or convalescent COVID-19. Material: peripheral blood. The nucleotide sequence reads as follows: TGTGCCAGCAGCTTGGGAGCGGGAGGTACAGATACGCAGTATTTT. Its amino acids are CASSLGAGGTDTQYF.